This TCR beta chain emerged from a study of blood T cell repertoires in COVID-19. Study background: The samples span acute and convalescent COVID-19 from the United States, Italy and Spain.

Original handling: Reference gene primer amplification gave estimated nucleated cell counts. Only in-frame clones appear in the TCRdb table, and some are missing; sequencing was by immunoSEQ multiplex PCR. V and J calls and clone size come straight from that table; D and trimming were deduced from the DNA. Of about 270,000 clones in the sample, approximately 89% were seen once. J lost 6 bases, V lost 6 bases, and 14 bases had no gene match. The germline V gene has CDR1 MDHEN and CDR2 SYDVKM. The CDR3 totals 17 residues. The material sequenced was peripheral blood. The clonotype comes from a man in his forties with active or convalescent COVID-19. J is TRBJ1-4 and V is TRBV28; 9 nucleotides align to TRBD1. This CDR3 reads CASSLDRGIGFHEKLFF. DNA of the CDR3: TGTGCCAGCAGCCTGGACAGGGGAATTGGGTTTCATGAAAAACTGTTTTTT.